The T cell receptor beta chain under discussion was sequenced for a study of blood T cell repertoires in COVID-19. The germline V gene encodes CDR1 SGHKS and CDR2 YYEKEE (reference sequence). The V end was cut by 5 bases, the J end by 4 bases, with 13 bases between. The length of the CDR3 is 14 residues. This table comes from immunoSEQ multiplex PCR, and its TCRdb copy is limited to in-frame clones, with some not included. The sample records 170,000 or so clones, around 84% being singletons. Specimen: peripheral blood. The origin of this receptor is a man aged 50 or older with active or convalescent COVID-19. This chain joins TRBV5-5 and TRBJ2-1, with D possibly TRBD2 on 6 matching bases. The CDR3: CASRPGVGYNEQFF. For the CDR3, the DNA is TGTGCCAGCAGGCCGGGGGTGGGTTACAATGAGCAGTTCTTC.